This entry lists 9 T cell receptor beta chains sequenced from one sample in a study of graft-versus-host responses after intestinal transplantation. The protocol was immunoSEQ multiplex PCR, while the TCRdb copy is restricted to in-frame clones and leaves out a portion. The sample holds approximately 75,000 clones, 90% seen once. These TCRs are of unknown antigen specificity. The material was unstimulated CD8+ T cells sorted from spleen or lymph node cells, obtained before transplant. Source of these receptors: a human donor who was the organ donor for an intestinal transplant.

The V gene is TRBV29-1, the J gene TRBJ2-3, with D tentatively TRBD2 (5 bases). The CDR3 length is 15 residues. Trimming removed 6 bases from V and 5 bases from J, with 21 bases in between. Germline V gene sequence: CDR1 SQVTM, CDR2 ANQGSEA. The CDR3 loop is CSVPGSEGMRDTQYF. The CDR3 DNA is TGCAGCGTCCCCGGTAGCGAAGGGATGAGAGATACGCAGTATTTT.

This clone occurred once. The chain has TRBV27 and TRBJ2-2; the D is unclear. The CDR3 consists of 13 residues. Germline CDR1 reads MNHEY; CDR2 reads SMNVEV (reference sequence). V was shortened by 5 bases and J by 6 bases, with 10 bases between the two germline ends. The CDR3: CASSIITAGELFF. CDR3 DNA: TGTGCCAGCAGTATCATTACGGCCGGGGAGCTGTTTTTT.

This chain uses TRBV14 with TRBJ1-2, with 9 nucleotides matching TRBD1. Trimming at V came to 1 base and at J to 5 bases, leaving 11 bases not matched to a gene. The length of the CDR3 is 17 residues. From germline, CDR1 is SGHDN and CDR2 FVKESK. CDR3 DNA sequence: TGTGCCAGCAGCCAAGCGTGGGACAGGGTTTGGGGGTATGGCTACACCTTC. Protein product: CASSQAWDRVWGYGYTF.

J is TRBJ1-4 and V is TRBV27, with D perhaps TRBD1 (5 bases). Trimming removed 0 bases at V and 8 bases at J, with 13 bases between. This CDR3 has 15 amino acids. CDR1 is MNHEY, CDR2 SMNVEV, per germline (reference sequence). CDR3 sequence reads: CASSLSPGTSEKLFF. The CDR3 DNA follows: TGTGCCAGCAGTTTATCTCCGGGGACTTCCGAAAAACTGTTTTTT.

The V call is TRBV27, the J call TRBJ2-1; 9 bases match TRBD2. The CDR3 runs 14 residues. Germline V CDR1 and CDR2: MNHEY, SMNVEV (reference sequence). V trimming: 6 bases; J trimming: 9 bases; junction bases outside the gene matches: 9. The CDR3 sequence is CASRPGLASAEQFF. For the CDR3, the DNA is TGTGCCAGCAGACCGGGACTAGCATCAGCTGAGCAGTTCTTC.

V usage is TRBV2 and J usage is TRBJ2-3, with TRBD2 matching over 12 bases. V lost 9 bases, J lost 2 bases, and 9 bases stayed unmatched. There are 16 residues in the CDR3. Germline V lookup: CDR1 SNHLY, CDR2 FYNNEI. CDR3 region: CASLDGLAGSTDTQYF. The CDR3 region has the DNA TGTGCCAGTCTGGACGGACTAGCGGGGTCCACAGATACGCAGTATTTT.

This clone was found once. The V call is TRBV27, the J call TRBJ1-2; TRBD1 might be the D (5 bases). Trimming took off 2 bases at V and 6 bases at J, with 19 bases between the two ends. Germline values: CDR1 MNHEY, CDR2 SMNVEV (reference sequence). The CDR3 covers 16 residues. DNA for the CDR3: TGTGCCAGCAGTTTAGCGGGGCCTACGGGGAAGGATGGCTACACCTTC. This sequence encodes CASSLAGPTGKDGYTF.

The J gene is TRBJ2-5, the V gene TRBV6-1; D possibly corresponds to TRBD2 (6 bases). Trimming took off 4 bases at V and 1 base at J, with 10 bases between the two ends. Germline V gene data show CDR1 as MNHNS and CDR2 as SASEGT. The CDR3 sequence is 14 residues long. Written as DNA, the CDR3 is TGTGCCAGCAGTGCCGGAGGGGCCCAAGAGACCCAGTACTTC. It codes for CASSAGGAQETQYF.

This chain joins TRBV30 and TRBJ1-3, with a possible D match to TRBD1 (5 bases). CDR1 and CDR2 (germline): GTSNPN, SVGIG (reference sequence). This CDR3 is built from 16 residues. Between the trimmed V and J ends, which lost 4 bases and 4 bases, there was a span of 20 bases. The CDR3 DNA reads TGTGCCTGGATCACGCCCGGGACTCCAGGGGGAAACACCATATATTTT. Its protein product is CAWITPGTPGGNTIYF.